This T cell receptor (beta chain) is from a study of untreated major depressive disorder. Notes on the study in general: Sequencing showed nonsignificant TRBV25-01 and TRBV02-01 differences matching flow cytometry.

With regard to this clone: Its antigen is still unknown.

CDR3 size: 15 residues. Trimming removed 3 bases from V and 8 bases from J; junction bases left unmatched: 6. The germline CDR1 and CDR2 sequences are KGHSH and LQKENI. Sequencing was performed with immunoSEQ multiplex PCR; in TCRdb, only in-frame clones are kept and a portion is missing. The sample shows some 20,000 clones, approximately 89% of them seen only once. Sequencing used CD4+ T cells from PBMCs. V gene TRBV18 combines with J gene TRBJ2-1; 11 bases map to TRBD1. The sequence was collected from a woman in her twenties or thirties in good health. In nucleotides, the CDR3 is TGTGCCAGCTCACCGGTGGGACAGGGGGGAGATGAGCAGTTCTTC. Residues: CASSPVGQGGDEQFF.